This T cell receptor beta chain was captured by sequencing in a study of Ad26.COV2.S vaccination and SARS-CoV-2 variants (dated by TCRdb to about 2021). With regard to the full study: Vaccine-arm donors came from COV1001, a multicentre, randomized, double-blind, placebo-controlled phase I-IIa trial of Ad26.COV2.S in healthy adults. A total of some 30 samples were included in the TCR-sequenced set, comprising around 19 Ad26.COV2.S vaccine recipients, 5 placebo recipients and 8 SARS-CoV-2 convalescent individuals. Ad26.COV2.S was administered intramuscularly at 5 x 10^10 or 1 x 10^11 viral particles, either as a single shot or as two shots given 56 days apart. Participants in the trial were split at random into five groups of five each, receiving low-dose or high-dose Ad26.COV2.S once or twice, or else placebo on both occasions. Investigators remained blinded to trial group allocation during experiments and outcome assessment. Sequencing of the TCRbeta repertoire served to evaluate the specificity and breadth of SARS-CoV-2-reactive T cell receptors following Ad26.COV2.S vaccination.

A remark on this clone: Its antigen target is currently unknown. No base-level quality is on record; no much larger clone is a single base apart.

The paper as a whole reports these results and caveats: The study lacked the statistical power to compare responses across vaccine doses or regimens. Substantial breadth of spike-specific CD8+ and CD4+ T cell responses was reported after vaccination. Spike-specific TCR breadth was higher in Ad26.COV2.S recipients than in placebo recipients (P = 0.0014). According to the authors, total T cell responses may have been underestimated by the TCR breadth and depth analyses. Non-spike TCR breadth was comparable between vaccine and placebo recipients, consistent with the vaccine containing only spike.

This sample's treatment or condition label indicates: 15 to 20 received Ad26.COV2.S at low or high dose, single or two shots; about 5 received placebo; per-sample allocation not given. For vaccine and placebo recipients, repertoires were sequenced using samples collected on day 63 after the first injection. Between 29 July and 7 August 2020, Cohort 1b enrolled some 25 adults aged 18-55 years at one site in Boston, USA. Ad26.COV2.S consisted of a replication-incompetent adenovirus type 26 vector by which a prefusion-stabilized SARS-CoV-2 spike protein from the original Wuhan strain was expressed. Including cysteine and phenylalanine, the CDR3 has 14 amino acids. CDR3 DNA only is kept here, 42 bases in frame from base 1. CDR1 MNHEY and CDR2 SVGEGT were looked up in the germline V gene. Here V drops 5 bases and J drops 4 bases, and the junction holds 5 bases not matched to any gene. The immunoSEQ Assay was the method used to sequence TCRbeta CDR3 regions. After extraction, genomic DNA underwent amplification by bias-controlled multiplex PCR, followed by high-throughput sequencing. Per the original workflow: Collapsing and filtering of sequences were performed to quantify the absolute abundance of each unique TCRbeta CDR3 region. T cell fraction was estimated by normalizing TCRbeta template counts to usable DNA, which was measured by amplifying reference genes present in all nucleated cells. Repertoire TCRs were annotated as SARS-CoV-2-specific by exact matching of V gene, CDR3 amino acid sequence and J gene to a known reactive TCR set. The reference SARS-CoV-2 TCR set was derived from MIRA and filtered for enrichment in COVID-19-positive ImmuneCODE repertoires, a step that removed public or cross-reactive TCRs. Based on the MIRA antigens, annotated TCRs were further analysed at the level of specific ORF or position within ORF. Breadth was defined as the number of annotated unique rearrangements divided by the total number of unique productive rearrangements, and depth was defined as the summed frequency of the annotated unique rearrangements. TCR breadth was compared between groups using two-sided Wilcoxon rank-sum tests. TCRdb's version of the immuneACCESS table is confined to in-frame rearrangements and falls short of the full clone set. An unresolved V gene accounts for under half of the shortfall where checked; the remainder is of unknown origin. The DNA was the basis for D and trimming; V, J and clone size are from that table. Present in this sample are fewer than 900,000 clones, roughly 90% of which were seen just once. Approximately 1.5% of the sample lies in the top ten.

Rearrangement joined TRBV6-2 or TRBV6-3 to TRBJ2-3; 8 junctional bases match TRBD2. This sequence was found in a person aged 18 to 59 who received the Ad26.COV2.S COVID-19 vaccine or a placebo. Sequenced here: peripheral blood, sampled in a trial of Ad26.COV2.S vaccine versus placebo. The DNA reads TGTGCCAGCAGTCAGCGGGGGTGGGCAGATACGCAGTATTTT. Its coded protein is CASSQRGWADTQYF.